One sample yielded the 19 T cell receptor beta chains listed below, sequenced in a study of cytomegalovirus exposure and HLA in healthy donors. PCR employed 60 Vbeta and 13 Jbeta primers. Using immunoSEQ multiplex PCR, the repertoire was profiled, and TCRdb retains in-frame clones only, with some absent. The sample consists of some 180,000 clones, about 85% of them appearing once. Material: PBMCs. These receptors were obtained from a girl under 18 in good health and CMV-seropositive.

A few counts support this clone. The chain combines TRBV27 with TRBJ1-4; maybe TRBD1 (5 bases). V was pared by 5 bases and J by 1 base, with 11 bases between. The CDR3 extends over 15 amino acids. The germline CDR1 and CDR2 sequences are MNHEY and SMNVEV (reference sequence). Here the CDR3 DNA reads TGTGCCAGCAGTCCTTTCAGGGAAACTAATGAAAAACTGTTTTTT. It is translated as CASSPFRETNEKLFF.

This chain joins TRBV5-1 and TRBJ2-7; possibly TRBD2 for D (5 bases). The germline V gene encodes CDR1 SGHRS and CDR2 YFSETQ. V shed 4 bases and J shed 6 bases, with 17 bases lying between them. This CDR3 is built from 14 residues. The CDR3 region has the DNA TGCGCCAGCAGCCCCGGGCCCGGTGGAGGCGAGCAGTACTTC. It is translated as CASSPGPGGGEQYF.

The chain is built from TRBV19 and TRBJ1-1; 8 bases are a match to TRBD1. Germline V gene lookup returns CDR1 LNHDA and CDR2 SQIVND (reference sequence). The CDR3 contains 15 residues. The ends lost 4 bases at V and 5 bases at J; junction bases unmatched: 9. The CDR3 here is CASSTFTGGYTEAFF. DNA of the CDR3: TGTGCCAGTAGTACCTTCACAGGGGGGTATACTGAAGCTTTCTTT.

The V call is TRBV12-1, the J call TRBJ1-2. TRBV12-1 is annotated as a pseudogene. CDR3 length: 16 amino acids. CDR3 nucleotide sequence: TGTGCCAGCAGCTTTTCCCTGAGCAAGACTAACTATGGCTACACCTTC. It codes for CASSFSLSKTNYGYTF.

The CDR3 region has the DNA TGTGCCAGCAAACAGGGAGTAGGGAGAGGCTACACCTTC. This codes for CASKQGVGRGYTF. The chain has TRBV6-6 and TRBJ1-2; D is perhaps TRBD1 (6 bases). CDR3 length: 13 amino acids. CDR1 MNHNY and CDR2 SVGAGI come from the germline V gene (reference sequence). Trimming pared 7 bases from V and 8 bases from J, leaving 17 bases between.

This clone was recorded once. V usage is TRBV19 and J usage is TRBJ2-6; TRBD1 matches 7 bases. The CDR3 has 18 residues. CDR1 and CDR2 (germline): LNHDA, SQIVND (reference sequence). V shed 7 bases, J shed 2 bases, and the junction held 14 bases outside the gene matches. CDR3 sequence reads: CASNTSPDRPPGANVLTF. The CDR3 bases are TGTGCCAGTAATACATCGCCGGACAGGCCCCCTGGGGCCAACGTCCTGACTTTC. Together with reference TRBV19 and TRBJ2-6, the CDR3 gives the full variable domain: DGGITQSPKYLFRKEGQNVTLSCEQNLNHDAMYWYRQDPGQGLRLIYYSQIVNDFQKGDIAEGYSVSREKKESFPLTVTSAQKNPTAFYLCASNTSPDRPPGANVLTFGAGSRLTVL.

The CDR3 DNA follows: TGTGCCAGCAGGACCACAGGGTTCAATCAGCCCCAGCATTTT. This sequence encodes CASRTTGFNQPQHF. The chain combines TRBV27 with TRBJ1-5; D perhaps matches TRBD1 (6 bases). The CDR3 is made up of 14 amino acids. Germline-derived CDR1 and CDR2 are MNHEY and SMNVEV (reference sequence). V dropped 6 bases and J dropped 3 bases, with 12 bases sitting between them.

This clone was observed a single time. This chain connects TRBV9 to TRBJ2-2; 8 bases align to TRBD1. The germline V gene encodes CDR1 SGDLS and CDR2 YYNGEE. This CDR3 is built from 18 residues. V lost 0 bases and J lost 4; bases outside the gene matches: 11. This chain's CDR3 is CASSVAPGQGAFTGELFF. The DNA for the CDR3 is TGTGCCAGCAGCGTAGCTCCGGGGCAGGGGGCATTCACCGGGGAGCTGTTTTTT.

The rearrangement links TRBV6-1 to TRBJ2-5; the D gene is possibly TRBD2 (6 bases). In germline, CDR1 is MNHNS, CDR2 SASEGT. V lost 4 bases and J lost 11, with 17 bases in between. CDR3 length equals 13 residues. CDR3: CASSAGLGLEQYF. The CDR3 nucleotides read TGTGCCAGCAGTGCGGGACTGGGACTTGAGCAGTACTTC.

The rearrangement links TRBV13 to TRBJ2-3; tentative D call: TRBD1 (6 bases). Germline assignment: CDR1 PRHDT and CDR2 FYEKMQ (reference sequence). This CDR3 is built from 14 residues. V dropped 4 bases and J dropped 1 base, with 9 bases sitting between them. The CDR3 DNA follows: TGTGCCAGCAGCTCACAGGGCGGCACAGATACGCAGTATTTT. Protein sequence: CASSSQGGTDTQYF.

This chain links TRBV7-9 with TRBJ1-5; D not certain. Germline loops: CDR1 SEHNR, CDR2 FQNEAQ (reference sequence). The ends were cut back, 1 base at V and 6 bases at J, with 10 bases in the middle. The CDR3 has 14 residues. CDR3 in DNA: TGTGCCAGCAGCTTAGACGCGGGTGGTCAGCCCCAGCATTTT. Residues: CASSLDAGGQPQHF.

V and J are TRBV7-8 and TRBJ1-1; the D gene is possibly TRBD1 (5 bases). The V end lost 1 base, the J end lost 4 bases, and 13 bases lay between the germline ends. CDR1 is SGHVS and CDR2 is FQNEAQ in the germline V gene. The CDR3 sequence is 15 residues long. CDR3 nucleotides: TGTGCCAGCAGCTTAGACCCATTCGGGGGCACTGAAGCTTTCTTT. Amino acid sequence: CASSLDPFGGTEAFF.

The chain carries TRBV4-1 and TRBJ2-3; D not resolved. Germline-derived CDR1 and CDR2 are MGHRA and YSYEKL. Trimming took 5 bases from V and 1 from J, leaving 7 bases between them. The CDR3 is 13 residues long. CDR3 in DNA: TGCGCCAGCAGCGTACGAGGCACAGATACGCAGTATTTT. Translating it yields CASSVRGTDTQYF.

As to this clone: The same CDR3 is also encoded by other DNA sequences in this sample. CDR3 residues: CASSPPGTYEQYF. The CDR3 DNA sequence: TGTGCCAGCTCACCACCCGGGACTTACGAGCAGTACTTC. The rearrangement joins TRBV18 to TRBJ2-7; TRBD2 might be the D (6 bases). Germline loops: CDR1 KGHSH, CDR2 LQKENI. This CDR3 has 13 residues. V lost 0 bases, J lost 4 bases, and 7 bases lay in between.

V usage is TRBV19 and J usage is TRBJ1-1; 8 positions match TRBD1. The CDR3 runs 14 residues. The V gene's germline CDR1 is LNHDA and CDR2 SQIVND (reference sequence). V lost 3 bases, J lost 7 bases, and 7 bases stayed unmatched. The CDR3 here is CASSMRGTGIEAFF. Here the CDR3 DNA reads TGTGCCAGTAGTATGAGGGGGACAGGTATTGAAGCTTTCTTT.

The chain combines TRBV6-5 with TRBJ1-2; no clear D gene. This CDR3 has 13 amino acids. Germline V gene lookup returns CDR1 MNHEY and CDR2 SVGAGI. Trimming removed 8 bases at V and 2 bases at J, with 12 bases between. CDR3: CASGRGSNYGYTF. The DNA for the CDR3 is TGTGCCAGCGGCCGCGGGTCGAACTATGGCTACACCTTC.

This clone was seen once. V gene TRBV27 combines with J gene TRBJ1-4, with a weak D call TRBD1 (5 bases). CDR1 is MNHEY and CDR2 is SMNVEV in the germline V gene (reference sequence). V lost 2 bases and J lost 5, with 18 bases in between. CDR3 length: 17 amino acids. CDR3 nucleotides: TGTGCCAGCAGTTTAAGAAGACAGAGGCTCAAAAATGAAAAACTGTTTTTT. This encodes CASSLRRQRLKNEKLFF.

This chain connects TRBV10-3 to TRBJ2-3; 7 nucleotides agree with TRBD2. This CDR3 is 15 amino acids long. Trimming cost V 4 bases and J 6 bases; bases outside gene matches: 10. CDR1 and CDR2 from the germline V gene are ENHRY and SYGVKD. The CDR3 region has the DNA TGTGCCATCAGTGTAGGAGGGAGGGCCTCGGATACGCAGTATTTT. Amino acids: CAISVGGRASDTQYF.

This clone was recorded once. The rearrangement links TRBV30 to TRBJ2-7; TRBD1 matches at 7 bases. Trimming removed 0 bases from V and 9 bases from J; junction bases left unmatched: 14. Germline V gene lookup returns CDR1 GTSNPN and CDR2 SVGIG (reference sequence). CDR3 length: 15 residues. Here the CDR3 DNA reads TGTGCCTGGAGTGTAACTGGGACAGTAGCTCACGGGCAGTACTTC. Its translation: CAWSVTGTVAHGQYF.